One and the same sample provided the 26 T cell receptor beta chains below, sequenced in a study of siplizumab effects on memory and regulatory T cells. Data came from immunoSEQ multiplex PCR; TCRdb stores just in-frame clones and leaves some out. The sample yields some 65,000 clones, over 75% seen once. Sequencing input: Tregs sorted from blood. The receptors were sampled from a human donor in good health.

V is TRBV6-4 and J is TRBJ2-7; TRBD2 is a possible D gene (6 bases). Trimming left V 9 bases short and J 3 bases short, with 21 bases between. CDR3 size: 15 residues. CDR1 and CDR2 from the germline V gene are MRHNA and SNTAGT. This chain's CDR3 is CARKGSGSPGYEQYF. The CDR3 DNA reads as TGTGCCAGGAAGGGTAGCGGTTCTCCGGGCTACGAGCAGTACTTC.

The chain's CDR3 is CASSKTPSYEQYF. Here the CDR3 DNA reads TGTGCCAGCAGCAAAACCCCCTCCTACGAGCAGTACTTC. The rearrangement links TRBV7-9 to TRBJ2-7, with D uncertain. Germline CDR1 reads SEHNR; CDR2 reads FQNEAQ (reference sequence). V was cut by 5 bases and J by 0 bases, with 8 bases left in between. This CDR3 region has 13 residues. Full variable domain (rest looked up from reference TRBV7-9 and TRBJ2-7): DTGVSQNPRHKITKRGQNVTFRCDPISEHNRLYWYRQTLGQGPEFLTYFQNEAQLEKSRLLSDRFSAERPKGSFSTLEIQRTEQGDSAMYLCASSKTPSYEQYFGPGTRLTVT.

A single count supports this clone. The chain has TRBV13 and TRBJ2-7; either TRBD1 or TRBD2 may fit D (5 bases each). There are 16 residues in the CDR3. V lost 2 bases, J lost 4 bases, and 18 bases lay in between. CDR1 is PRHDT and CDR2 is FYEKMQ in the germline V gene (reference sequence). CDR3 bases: TGTGCCAGCAGCTTACTGAAGGGACCCGATGATTACGAGCAGTACTTC. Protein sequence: CASSLLKGPDDYEQYF.

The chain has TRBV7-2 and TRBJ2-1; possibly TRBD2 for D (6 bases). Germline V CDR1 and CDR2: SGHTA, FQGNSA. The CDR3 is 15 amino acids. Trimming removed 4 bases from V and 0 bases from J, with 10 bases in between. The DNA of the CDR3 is TGTGCCAGCAGCTGGGGCGGGAACTCCTACAATGAGCAGTTCTTC. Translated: CASSWGGNSYNEQFF.

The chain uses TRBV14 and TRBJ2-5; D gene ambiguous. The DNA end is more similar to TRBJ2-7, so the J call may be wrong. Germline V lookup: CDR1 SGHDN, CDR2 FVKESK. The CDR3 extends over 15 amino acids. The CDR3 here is CASSQDSGNTYEQYF. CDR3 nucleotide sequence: TGTGCCAGCAGCCAAGATAGTGGGAATACCTACGAGCAGTACTTC.

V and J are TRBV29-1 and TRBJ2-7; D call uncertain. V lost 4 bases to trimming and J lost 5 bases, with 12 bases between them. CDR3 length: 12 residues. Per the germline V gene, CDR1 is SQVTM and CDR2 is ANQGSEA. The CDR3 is CSVVFGSHEQYF. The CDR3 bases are TGCAGCGTTGTATTTGGCAGCCACGAGCAGTACTTC.

This CDR3 reads CASSIGTGDTQYF. CDR3 DNA: TGTGCCAGTAGTATCGGGACAGGAGATACGCAGTATTTT. The chain carries TRBV19 and TRBJ2-3, with TRBD1 identical over 8 bases. This CDR3 comprises 13 residues. Germline V gene lookup returns CDR1 LNHDA and CDR2 SQIVND (reference sequence). V was clipped by 3 bases and J by 5 bases; unmatched bases: 1.

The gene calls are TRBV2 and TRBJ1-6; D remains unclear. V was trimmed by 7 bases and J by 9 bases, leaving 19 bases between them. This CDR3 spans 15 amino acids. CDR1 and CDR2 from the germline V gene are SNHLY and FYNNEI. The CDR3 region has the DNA TGTGCCAGCACTTTGGACGAGGTGGTAGGTTCACCCCTCCACTTT. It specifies CASTLDEVVGSPLHF.

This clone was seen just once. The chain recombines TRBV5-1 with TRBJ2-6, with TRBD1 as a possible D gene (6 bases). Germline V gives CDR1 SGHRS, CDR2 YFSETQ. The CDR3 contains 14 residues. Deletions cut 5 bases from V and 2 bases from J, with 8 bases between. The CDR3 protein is CASSGTPGANVLTF. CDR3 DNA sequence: TGCGCCAGCAGTGGGACACCTGGGGCCAACGTCCTGACTTTC. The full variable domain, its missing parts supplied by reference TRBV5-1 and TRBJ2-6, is KAGVTQTPRYLIKTRGQQVTLSCSPISGHRSVSWYQQTPGQGLQFLFEYFSETQRNKGNFPGRFSGRQFSNSRSEMNVSTLELGDSALYLCASSGTPGANVLTFGAGSRLTVL.

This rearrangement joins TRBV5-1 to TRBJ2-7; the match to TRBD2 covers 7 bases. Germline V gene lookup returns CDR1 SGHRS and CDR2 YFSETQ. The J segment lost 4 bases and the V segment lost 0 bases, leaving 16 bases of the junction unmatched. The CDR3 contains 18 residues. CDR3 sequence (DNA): TGCGCCAGCAGCTTGGCGGCTAGCGGAGGAGCCAATGTTTACGAGCAGTACTTC. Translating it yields CASSLAASGGANVYEQYF.

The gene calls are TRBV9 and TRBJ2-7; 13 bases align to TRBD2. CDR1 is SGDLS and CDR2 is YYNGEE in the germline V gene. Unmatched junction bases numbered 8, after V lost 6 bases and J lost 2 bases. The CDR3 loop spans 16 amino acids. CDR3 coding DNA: TGTGCCAGCACCCCCGGACTAGCGGGAGCACCCTACGAGCAGTACTTC. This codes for CASTPGLAGAPYEQYF.

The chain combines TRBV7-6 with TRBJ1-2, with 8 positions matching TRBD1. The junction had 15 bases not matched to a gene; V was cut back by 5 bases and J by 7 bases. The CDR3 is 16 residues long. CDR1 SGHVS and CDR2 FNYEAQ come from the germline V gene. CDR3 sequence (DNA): TGTGCCAGCAGCCCGGGACAGGTCCTAGGGGGGAGTGGCTACACCTTC. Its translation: CASSPGQVLGGSGYTF.

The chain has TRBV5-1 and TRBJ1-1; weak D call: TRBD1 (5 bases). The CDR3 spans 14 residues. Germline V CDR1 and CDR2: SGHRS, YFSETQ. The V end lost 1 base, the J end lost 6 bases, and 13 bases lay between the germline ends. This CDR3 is CASSLSGAGAEAFF. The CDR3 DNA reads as TGCGCCAGCAGCTTGAGTGGGGCGGGGGCTGAAGCTTTCTTT. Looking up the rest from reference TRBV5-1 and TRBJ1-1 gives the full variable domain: KAGVTQTPRYLIKTRGQQVTLSCSPISGHRSVSWYQQTPGQGLQFLFEYFSETQRNKGNFPGRFSGRQFSNSRSEMNVSTLELGDSALYLCASSLSGAGAEAFFGQGTRLTVV.

Here the CDR3 DNA reads TGTGCCTGGAGTTTCCAAGAGACCCAGTACTTC. Protein: CAWSFQETQYF. This chain uses TRBV30 with TRBJ2-5; D uncertain. The CDR3 spans 11 residues. Germline CDR1 GTSNPN, CDR2 SVGIG (reference sequence). V shed 2 bases and J shed 1 base, with 2 bases lying between them.

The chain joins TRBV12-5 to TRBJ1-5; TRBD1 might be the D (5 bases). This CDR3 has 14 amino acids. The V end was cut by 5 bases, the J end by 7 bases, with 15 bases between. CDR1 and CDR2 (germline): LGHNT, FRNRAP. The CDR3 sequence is CASGPGGGGQPQHF. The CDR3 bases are TGTGCTAGTGGTCCAGGTGGGGGAGGGCAGCCCCAGCATTTT.

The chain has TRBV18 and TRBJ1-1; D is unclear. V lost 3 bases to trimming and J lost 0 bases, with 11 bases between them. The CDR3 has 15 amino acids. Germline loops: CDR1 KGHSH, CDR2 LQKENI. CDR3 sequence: CASSPAGFMNTEAFF. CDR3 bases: TGTGCCAGCTCACCGGCGGGGTTTATGAACACTGAAGCTTTCTTT.

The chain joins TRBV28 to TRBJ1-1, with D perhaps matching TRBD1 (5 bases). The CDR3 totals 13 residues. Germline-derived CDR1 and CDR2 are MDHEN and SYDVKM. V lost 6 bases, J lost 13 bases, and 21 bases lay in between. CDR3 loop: CASSRRDGTKVFF. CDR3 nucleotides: TGTGCCAGCAGCCGCCGGGACGGAACTAAGGTTTTCTTT.

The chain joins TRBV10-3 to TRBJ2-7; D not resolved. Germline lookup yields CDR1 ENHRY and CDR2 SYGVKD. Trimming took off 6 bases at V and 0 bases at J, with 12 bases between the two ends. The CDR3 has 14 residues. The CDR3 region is CAISGQTLSYEQYF. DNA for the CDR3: TGTGCCATCAGCGGCCAGACCCTCTCCTACGAGCAGTACTTC.

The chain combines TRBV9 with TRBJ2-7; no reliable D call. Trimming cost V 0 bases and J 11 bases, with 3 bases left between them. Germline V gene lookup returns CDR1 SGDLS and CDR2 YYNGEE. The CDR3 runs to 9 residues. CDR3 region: CASSVEKYF. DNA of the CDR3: TGTGCCAGCAGCGTAGAGAAGTACTTC.

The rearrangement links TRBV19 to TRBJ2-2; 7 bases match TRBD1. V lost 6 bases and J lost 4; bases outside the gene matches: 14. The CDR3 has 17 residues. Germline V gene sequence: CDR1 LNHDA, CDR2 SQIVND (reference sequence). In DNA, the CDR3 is TGTGCCAGTAGGCTTCTCCTAGGGGGCTTGGGCACCGGGGAGCTGTTTTTT. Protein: CASRLLLGGLGTGELFF.

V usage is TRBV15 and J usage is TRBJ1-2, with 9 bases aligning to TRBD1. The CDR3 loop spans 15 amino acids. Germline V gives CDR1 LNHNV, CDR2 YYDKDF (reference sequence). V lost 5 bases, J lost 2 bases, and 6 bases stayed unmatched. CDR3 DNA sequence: TGTGCCACCAGCGCCCGGGACAGGGTAAACTATGGCTACACCTTC. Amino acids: CATSARDRVNYGYTF.

CDR3 DNA sequence: TGTGCCATCAGTGGTGGAGGAGGGGGCTATGGCTACACCTTC. As protein: CAISGGGGGYGYTF. The chain combines TRBV10-3 with TRBJ1-2; D possibly corresponds to TRBD1 (6 bases). Per the germline V gene, CDR1 is ENHRY and CDR2 is SYGVKD. This CDR3 spans 14 amino acids. The V end was cut by 4 bases, the J end by 4 bases, with 13 bases between.

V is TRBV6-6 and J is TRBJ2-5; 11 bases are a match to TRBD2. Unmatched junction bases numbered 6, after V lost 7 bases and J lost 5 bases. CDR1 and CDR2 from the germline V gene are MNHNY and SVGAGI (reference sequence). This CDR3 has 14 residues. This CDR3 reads CASKPLAGVETQYF. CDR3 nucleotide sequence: TGTGCCAGCAAACCACTAGCGGGAGTTGAGACCCAGTACTTC.

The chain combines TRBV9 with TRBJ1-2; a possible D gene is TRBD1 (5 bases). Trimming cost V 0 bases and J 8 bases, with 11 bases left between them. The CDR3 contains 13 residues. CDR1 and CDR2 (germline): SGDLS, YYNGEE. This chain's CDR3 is CASSVATEGGYTF. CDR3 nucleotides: TGTGCCAGCAGCGTAGCTACGGAGGGGGGCTACACCTTC.

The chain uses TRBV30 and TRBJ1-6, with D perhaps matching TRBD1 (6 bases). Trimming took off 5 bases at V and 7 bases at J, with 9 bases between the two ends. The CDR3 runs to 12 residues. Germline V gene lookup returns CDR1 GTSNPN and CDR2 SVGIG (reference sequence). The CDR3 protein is CAWDRQNSPLHF. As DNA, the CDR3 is TGTGCCTGGGACAGGCAGAATTCACCCCTCCACTTT.

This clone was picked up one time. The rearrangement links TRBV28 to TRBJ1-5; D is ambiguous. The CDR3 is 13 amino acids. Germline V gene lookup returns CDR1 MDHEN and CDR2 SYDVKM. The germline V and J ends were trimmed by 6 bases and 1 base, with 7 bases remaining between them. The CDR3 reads CASRAQSNQPQHF. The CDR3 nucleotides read TGTGCCAGCAGGGCCCAGAGCAATCAGCCCCAGCATTTT.